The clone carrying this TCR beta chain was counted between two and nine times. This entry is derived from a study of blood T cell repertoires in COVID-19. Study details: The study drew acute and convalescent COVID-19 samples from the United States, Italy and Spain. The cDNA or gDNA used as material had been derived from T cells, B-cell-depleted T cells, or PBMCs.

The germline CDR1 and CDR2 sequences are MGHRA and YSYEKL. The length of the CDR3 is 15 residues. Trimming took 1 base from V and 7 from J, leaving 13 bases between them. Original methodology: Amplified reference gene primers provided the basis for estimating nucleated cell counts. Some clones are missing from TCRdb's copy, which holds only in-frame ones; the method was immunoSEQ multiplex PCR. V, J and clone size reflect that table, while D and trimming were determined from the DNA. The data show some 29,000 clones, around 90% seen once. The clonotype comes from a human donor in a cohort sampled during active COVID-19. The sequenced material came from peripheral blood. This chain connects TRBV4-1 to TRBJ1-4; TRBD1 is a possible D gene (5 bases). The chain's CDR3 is CASSQAGGAGEKLFF. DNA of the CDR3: TGCGCCAGCAGCCAAGCGGGAGGGGCAGGTGAAAAACTGTTTTTT.